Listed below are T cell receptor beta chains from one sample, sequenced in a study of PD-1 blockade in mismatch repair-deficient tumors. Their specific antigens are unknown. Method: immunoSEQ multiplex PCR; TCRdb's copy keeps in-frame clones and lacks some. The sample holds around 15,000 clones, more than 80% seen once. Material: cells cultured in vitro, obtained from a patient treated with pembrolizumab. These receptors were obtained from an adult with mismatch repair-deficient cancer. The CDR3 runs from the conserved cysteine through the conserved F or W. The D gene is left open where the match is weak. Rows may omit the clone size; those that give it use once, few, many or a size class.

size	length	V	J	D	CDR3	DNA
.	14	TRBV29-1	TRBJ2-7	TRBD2	CSALGLAGSYEQYF	TGCAGCGCTCTGGGACTAGCGGGTTCCTACGAGCAGTACTTC
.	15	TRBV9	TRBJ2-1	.	CASSALLAAYNEQFF	TGTGCCAGCAGCGCCCTGCTAGCCGCCTACAATGAGCAGTTCTTC
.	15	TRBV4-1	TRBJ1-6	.	CASSQEAGEQSPLHF	TGCGCCAGCAGCCAAGAGGCAGGGGAACAATCACCCCTCCACTTT
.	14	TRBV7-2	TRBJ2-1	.	CASSLGPALNEQFF	TGTGCCAGCAGCTTAGGGCCAGCACTTAATGAGCAGTTCTTC
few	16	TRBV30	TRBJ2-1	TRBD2	CAWDRRASGRAVEQFF	TGTGCCTGGGATAGGAGGGCTAGCGGGAGGGCCGTTGAGCAGTTCTTC
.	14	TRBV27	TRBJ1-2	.	CASSFTGSNYGYTF	TGTGCCAGCAGTTTTACAGGCTCTAACTATGGCTACACCTTC
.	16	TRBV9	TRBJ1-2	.	CASSVVAQGTGGGYTF	TGTGCCAGCAGCGTAGTCGCCCAGGGGACGGGCGGTGGCTACACCTTC
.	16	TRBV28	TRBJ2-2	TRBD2	CASSLLGLVYTGELFF	TGTGCCAGCAGTTTATTAGGACTAGTCTACACCGGGGAGCTGTTTTTT
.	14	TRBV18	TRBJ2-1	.	CASSSPTGYNEQFF	TGTGCCAGCTCATCCCCGACAGGCTACAATGAGCAGTTCTTC
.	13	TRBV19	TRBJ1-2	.	CASSLDVNYGYTF	TGTGCCAGTAGCCTGGACGTAAACTATGGCTACACCTTC
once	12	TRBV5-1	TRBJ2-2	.	CASSYDPGELFF	TGCGCCAGCAGCTACGACCCCGGGGAGCTGTTTTTT
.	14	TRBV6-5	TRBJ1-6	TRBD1	CASRGQAYNSPLHF	TGTGCCAGCCGGGGACAGGCGTATAATTCACCCCTCCACTTT
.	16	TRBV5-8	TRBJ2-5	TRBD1	CASSSGTGGFQETQYF	TGTGCCAGCAGCTCCGGGACAGGGGGTTTCCAAGAGACCCAGTACTTC
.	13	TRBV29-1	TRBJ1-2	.	CSGEGGGPYGYTF	TGCAGCGGGGAGGGCGGGGGCCCATATGGCTACACCTTC
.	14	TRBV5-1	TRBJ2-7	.	CASSFGQAAYTLSF	TGCGCCAGCAGCTTCGGACAAGCCGCTTACACTCTCTCCTTC
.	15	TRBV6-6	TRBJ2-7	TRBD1	CASSNGQALSYEQYF	TGTGCCAGCAGTAATGGACAGGCCTTGTCCTACGAGCAGTACTTC
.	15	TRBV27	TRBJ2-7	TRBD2	CATSSPGLPWYEQYF	TGTGCCACCAGCAGCCCGGGACTACCTTGGTACGAGCAGTACTTC
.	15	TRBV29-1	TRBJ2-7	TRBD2	CSARGRDYDSYEQYF	TGCAGCGCCCGAGGGAGGGATTATGACTCCTACGAGCAGTACTTC
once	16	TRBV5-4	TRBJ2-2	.	CASSSSTTGARGELFF	TGTGCCAGCAGCTCTTCTACCACGGGTGCCCGCGGGGAGCTGTTTTTT